A single T cell receptor (beta chain) is shown here with its context. The table lists this clonotype with a few counts. Its binding antigen is unknown. Qualities for individual bases were not recorded, and no much larger clone is one base off. Receptors were amplified or captured by RACE. For sequencing, a NextSeq 500 was employed. During library preparation, unique molecular identifiers were attached to individual cDNA molecules so that TCRs could be counted in a quantitative, reproducible way. For every blood RNA sample, sequencing covered both the TCR alpha and TCR beta chains. The study's processing was this. The median number of TCRs per sample was around 96,000, ranging from about 20,000 to 700,000. The Decombinator software suite was used to annotate the V, J and CDR3 of the TCR reads. To make PS versus PT1 abundance plots, every sample was subsampled to the same number of TCRs (28,000). TCRs were defined as expanded if absent before sensitization and observed at least eight times at the 2-week time point. TCRdb trimmed public reads at Q25 via fastp, called clones via MiXCR and kept in-frame beta chains. Rows are combined by CDR3 protein, so each entry shows the most common genes and DNA. For this entry, the V and J calls and clone size follow TCRdb and not the study's own pipeline. This sample lists about 89,000 distinct CDR3 sequences; roughly 9.6% were detected once. In total, the top ten clones hold over 2% of the sample.

Trimming costs V 8 bases and J 5 bases, and their ends lie 12 bases apart. From cysteine to phenylalanine, the CDR3 is 13 amino acids long. Of all the DNA, just the CDR3 is kept, 39 bases in frame from base 1. The source of the sample is a study of human T cells and chemical hapten exposure (dated by TCRdb to the early 2020s). For context, the study as a whole: For sensitization, 2% DPC in acetone was applied to a 2 cm by 2 cm area of upper inner arm skin. Peripheral blood TCR repertoire changes were tracked in vivo in alopecia patients during primary and secondary sensitization to the hapten diphenylcyclopropenone (DPC). Libraries were combined into a pool for sequencing, and differences in TCR yield between samples came mainly from small differences in library volumes within the pool. The mostly female patient cohort included alopecia areata with under or over 50% scalp involvement, alopecia totalis and alopecia universalis. For TCR sequencing, blood came from 25 to 35 alopecia patients at anywhere from one to four time points (pre-sensitization, 2, 6 and 24 weeks). Blood samples were taken from patients before sensitization (week 0) and at 2, 6 and about 24 weeks after DPC sensitization. Patch testing was performed on the upper back with Finn chambers containing 0.01% DPC, and the patch tests were scored after 6 days according to International Contact Dermatitis Research Group standards. Throughout the study period of roughly 24 weeks, patients also received therapeutic DPC doses to the scalp every week. The investigation overall reported the following: Alopecia, a presumed autoimmune disease, was present in all patients, so the immune response of the patients might differ from that of healthy individuals. Repeated subsampling changed both the strength of the expansion versus patch-test correlation and the threshold at which the correlation became significant. DPC sensitization did not change how many TCRs were above 1 in 1000 frequency, and no evidence was found of alterations in global repertoire structure. Patch test score correlated positively with the number of PT1 expanded TCRs, reaching significance at thresholds 8, 16 and 32 but not at 4. Expanded TCRs formed significantly more large CDR3 similarity clusters than pre-sensitization or healthy control sets, consistent with antigen-driven responses.

The sample's time point label, in plain terms: patch test 2, 6 weeks after DPC sensitization. Reading the label with the study, this specimen's treatment or condition is: therapeutic diphenylcyclopropenone sensitization with weekly scalp DPC. At each patch-test visit, blood was drawn before the patch test was applied. To be eligible, patients had to be aged 18 to 70, diagnosed with alopecia and judged suitable for DPC therapy, while pregnant patients were excluded. Total RNA was extracted from unfractionated whole blood that had been collected in Tempus Blood RNA tubes. The clonotype was recovered from a man aged 40-49 years with alopecia areata. Some clones in this sample may be carry-over from other donors' samples. The chain is assembled from TRBV12-3 or TRBV12-4 and TRBJ2-2, with no D gene named confidently. Sequenced here: whole blood, sampled in connection with sensitization to the hapten diphenylcyclopropenone (DPC). The CDR3 amino acid sequence is: CASQRAETGELFF. The bases are TGTGCCAGCCAAAGGGCTGAAACCGGGGAGCTGTTTTTT.